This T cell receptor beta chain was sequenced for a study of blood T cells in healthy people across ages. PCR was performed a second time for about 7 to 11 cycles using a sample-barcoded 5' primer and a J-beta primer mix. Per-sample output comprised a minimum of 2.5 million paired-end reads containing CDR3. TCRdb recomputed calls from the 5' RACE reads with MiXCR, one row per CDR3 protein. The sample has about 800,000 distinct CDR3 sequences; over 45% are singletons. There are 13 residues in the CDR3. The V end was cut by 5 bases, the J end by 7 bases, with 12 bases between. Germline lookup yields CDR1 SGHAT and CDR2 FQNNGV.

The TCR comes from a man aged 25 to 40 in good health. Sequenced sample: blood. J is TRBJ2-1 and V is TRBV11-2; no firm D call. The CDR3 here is CASSLSGWNEQFF. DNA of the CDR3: TGTGCCAGCAGCCTGTCAGGTTGGAATGAGCAGTTCTTC.